This TCR beta chain was recovered during a study of prognosis after radiotherapy for stage I lung cancer. Study at large: The authors enrolled stage I non-small cell lung cancer patients between early 2018 and early 2019.

CDR3 of TCR beta was amplified from genomic DNA via a two-round multiplex PCR. Primers (each specific to one TRBV or TRBJ gene) were used in first-round PCR. TCRdb reanalysed the multiplex PCR reads using MiXCR and keeps one entry per CDR3 protein. The sample consists of over 50,000 distinct CDR3 sequences, about 37% of them appearing once. Trimming cost V 10 bases and J 2 bases; bases outside gene matches: 11. This CDR3 has 14 amino acids. The germline gives CDR1 MNHNS, CDR2 SASEGT. Study outcomes and limitations: Lower values of Shannon entropy after stereotactic body radiation therapy were seen in patients who developed distant metastases.

With two time points in the design, 6 to 7 milliliters of peripheral blood were drawn at each one. This clonotype came up a few times. As yet, its antigen is unknown. This may be a read error: a much more frequent sequence differs by one nucleotide. This clonotype was obtained from a donor aged 50 or older with non-small cell lung cancer. The sequenced sample was PBMCs, obtained before or after stereotactic body radiation therapy (not recorded which). V gene TRBV6-1 combines with J gene TRBJ2-7; TRBD2 matches 7 bases. CDR3 amino acids: CAILTLGRTYEQYF. The DNA for the CDR3 is TGTGCCATCCTCACCCTCGGGAGGACCTACGAGCAGTACTTC.